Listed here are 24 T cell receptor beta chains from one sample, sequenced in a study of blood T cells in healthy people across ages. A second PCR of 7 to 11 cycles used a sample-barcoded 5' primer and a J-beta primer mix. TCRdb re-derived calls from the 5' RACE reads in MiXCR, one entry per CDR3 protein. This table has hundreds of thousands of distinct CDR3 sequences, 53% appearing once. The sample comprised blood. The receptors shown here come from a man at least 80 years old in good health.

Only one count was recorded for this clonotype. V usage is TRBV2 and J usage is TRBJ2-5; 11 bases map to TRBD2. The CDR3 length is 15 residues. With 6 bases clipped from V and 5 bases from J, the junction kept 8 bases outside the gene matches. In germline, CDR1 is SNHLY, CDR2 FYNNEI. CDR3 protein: CASRELAGAGETQYF. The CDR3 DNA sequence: TGTGCCAGCAGGGAACTAGCGGGAGCAGGGGAGACCCAGTACTTC.

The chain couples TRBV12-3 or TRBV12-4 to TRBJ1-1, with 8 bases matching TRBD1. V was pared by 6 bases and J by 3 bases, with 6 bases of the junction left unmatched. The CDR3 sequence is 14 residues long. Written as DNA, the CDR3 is TGTGCCAGCAGATATACGGACAGGGACACTGAAGCTTTCTTT. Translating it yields CASRYTDRDTEAFF.

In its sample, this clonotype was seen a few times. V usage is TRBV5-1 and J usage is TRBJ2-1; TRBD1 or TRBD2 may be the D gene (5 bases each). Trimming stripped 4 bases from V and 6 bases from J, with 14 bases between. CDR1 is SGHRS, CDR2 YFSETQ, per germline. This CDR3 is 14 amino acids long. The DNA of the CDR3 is TGCGCCAGCAGCCTGTCCGGGACGAGCAATGAGCAGTTCTTC. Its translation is CASSLSGTSNEQFF.

The CDR3 sequence is CSATPRKVVSYNEQFF. The CDR3 nucleotides are TGCAGTGCTACCCCTAGAAAGGTAGTGTCCTACAATGAGCAGTTCTTC. The rearrangement joins TRBV20-1 to TRBJ2-1, with D unclear. The germline V gene encodes CDR1 DFQATT and CDR2 SNEGSKA (reference sequence). The CDR3 runs to 16 residues. V was pared by 4 bases and J by 1 base, with 17 bases between.

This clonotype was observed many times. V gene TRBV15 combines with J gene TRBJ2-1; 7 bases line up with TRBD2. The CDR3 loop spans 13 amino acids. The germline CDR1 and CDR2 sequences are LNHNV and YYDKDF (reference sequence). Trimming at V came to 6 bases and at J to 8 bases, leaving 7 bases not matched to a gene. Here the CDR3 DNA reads TGTGCCACCAGTTTGGGGGGGTGGGATGAGCAGTTCTTC. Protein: CATSLGGWDEQFF.

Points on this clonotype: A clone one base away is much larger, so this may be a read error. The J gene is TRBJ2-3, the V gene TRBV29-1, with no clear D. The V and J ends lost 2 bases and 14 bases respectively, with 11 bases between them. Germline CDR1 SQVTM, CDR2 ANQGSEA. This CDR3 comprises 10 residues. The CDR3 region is CSVESRYAYF. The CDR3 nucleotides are TGCAGCGTTGAAAGTAGGTACGCGTATTTT.

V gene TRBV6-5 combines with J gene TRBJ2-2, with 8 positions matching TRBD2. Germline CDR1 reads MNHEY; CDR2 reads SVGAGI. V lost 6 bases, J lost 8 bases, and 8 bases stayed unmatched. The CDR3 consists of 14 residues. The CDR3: CASRPLAGRGELFF. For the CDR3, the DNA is TGTGCCAGCAGGCCCCTAGCGGGTCGAGGGGAGCTGTTTTTT.

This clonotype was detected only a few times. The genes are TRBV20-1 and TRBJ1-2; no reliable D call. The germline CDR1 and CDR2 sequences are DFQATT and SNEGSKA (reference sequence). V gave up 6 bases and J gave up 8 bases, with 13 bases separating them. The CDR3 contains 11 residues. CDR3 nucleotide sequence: TGCAGTGCGCGGACCTCCCGGGGCTACACCTTC. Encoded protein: CSARTSRGYTF.

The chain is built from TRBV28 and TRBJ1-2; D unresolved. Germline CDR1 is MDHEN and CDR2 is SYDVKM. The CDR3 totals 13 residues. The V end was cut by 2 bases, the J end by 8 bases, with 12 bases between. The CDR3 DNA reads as TGTGCCAGCAGTTTAGGATCCTGGGCGGGCTACACCTTC. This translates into CASSLGSWAGYTF.

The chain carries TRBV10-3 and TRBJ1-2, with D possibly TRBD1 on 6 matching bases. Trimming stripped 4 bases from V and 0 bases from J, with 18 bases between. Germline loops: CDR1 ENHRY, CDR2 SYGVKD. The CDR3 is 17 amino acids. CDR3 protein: CAISVFGADSTNYGYTF. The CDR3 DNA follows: TGTGCCATCAGTGTTTTTGGGGCGGACAGCACTAACTATGGCTACACCTTC.

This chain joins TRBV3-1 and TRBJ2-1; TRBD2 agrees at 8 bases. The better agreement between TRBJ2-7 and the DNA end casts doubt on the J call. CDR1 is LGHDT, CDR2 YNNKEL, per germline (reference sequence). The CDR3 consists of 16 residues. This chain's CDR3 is CASSHGGGLVSNEQYF. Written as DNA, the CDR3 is TGTGCCAGCAGCCATGGCGGGGGACTAGTGTCCAATGAGCAGTACTTC.

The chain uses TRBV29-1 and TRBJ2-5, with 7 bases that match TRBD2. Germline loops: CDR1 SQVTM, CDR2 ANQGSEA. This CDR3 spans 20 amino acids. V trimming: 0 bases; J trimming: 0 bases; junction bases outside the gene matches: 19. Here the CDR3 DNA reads TGCAGCGTTGAAGACGAGGATCCGGCTAGCGGACGACCGTACCAAGAGACCCAGTACTTC. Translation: CSVEDEDPASGRPYQETQYF.

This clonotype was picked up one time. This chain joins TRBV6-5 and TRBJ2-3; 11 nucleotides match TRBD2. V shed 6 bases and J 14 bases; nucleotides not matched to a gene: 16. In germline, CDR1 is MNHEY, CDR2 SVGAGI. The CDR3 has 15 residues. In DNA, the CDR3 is TGTGCCAGCAGGGGGGGACTAGCGGCCTCCGGATACGCGTATTTT. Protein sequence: CASRGGLAASGYAYF.

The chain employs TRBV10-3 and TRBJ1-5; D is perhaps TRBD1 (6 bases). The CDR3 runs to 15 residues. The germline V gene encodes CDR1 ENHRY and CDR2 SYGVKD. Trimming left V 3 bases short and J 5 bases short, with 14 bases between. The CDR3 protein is CAISDVRGWDQPQHF. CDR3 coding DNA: TGTGCCATCAGTGATGTCAGGGGATGGGATCAGCCCCAGCATTTT.

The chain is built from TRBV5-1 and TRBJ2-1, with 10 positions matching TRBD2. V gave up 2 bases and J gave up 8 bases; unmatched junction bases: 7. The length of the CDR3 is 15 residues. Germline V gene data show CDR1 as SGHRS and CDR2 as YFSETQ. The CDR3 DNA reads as TGCGCCAGCAGCTTTATTAGCGGGAGGAAGGATGAGCAGTTCTTC. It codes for CASSFISGRKDEQFF.

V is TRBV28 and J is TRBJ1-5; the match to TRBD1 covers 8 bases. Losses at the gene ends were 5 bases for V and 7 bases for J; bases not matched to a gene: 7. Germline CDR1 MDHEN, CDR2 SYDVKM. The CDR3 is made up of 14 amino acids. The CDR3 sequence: CASSRAGGRQPQHF. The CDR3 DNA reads TGTGCCAGCAGTCGGGCAGGGGGCCGGCAGCCCCAGCATTTT. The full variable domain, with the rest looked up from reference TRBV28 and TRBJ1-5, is DVKVTQSSRYLVKRTGEKVFLECVQDMDHENMFWYRQDPGLGLRLIYFSYDVKMKEKGDIPEGYSVSREKKERFSLILESASTNQTSMYLCASSRAGGRQPQHFGDGTRLSIL.

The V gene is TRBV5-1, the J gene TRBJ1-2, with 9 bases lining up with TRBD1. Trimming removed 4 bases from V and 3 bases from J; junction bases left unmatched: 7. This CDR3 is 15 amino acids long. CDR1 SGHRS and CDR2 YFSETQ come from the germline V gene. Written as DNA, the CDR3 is TGCGCCAGCAGCGGTCGACAGGGGGGATACTATGGCTACACCTTC. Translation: CASSGRQGGYYGYTF.

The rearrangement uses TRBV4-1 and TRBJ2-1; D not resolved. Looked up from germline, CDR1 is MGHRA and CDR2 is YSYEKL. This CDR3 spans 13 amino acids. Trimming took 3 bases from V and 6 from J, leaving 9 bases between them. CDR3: CASSQPTSNEQFF. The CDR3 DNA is TGCGCCAGCAGCCAGCCTACCAGCAATGAGCAGTTCTTC.

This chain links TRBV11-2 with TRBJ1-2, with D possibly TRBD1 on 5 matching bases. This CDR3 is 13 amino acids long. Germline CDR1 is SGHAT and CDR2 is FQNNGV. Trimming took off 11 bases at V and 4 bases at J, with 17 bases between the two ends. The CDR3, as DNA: TGTGCCTCTGCCCAGGGAGGCAGCTATGGCTACACCTTC. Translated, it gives CASAQGGSYGYTF. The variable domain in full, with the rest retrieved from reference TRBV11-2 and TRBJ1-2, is EAGVAQSPRYKIIEKRQSVAFWCNPISGHATLYWYQQILGQGPKLLIQFQNNGVVDDSQLPKDRFSAERLKGVDSTLKIQPAKLEDSAVYLCASAQGGSYGYTFGSGTRLTVV.

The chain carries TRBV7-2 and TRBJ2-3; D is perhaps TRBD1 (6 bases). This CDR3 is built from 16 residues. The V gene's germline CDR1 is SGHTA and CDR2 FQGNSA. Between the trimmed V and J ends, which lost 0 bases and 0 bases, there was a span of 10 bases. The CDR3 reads CASSLAWGPSTDTQYF. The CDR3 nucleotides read TGTGCCAGCAGCTTAGCGTGGGGGCCTAGCACAGATACGCAGTATTTT.

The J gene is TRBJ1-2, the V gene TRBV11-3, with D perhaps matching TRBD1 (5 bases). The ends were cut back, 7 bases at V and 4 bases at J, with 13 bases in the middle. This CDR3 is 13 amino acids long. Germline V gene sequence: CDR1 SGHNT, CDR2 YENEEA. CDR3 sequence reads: CASTLTGLYGYTF. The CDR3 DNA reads TGTGCCAGCACCTTGACGGGGCTCTATGGCTACACCTTC.

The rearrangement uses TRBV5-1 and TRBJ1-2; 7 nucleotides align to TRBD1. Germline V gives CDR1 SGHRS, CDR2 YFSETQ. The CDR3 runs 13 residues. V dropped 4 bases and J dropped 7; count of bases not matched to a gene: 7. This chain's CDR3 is CASSATGEAGYTF. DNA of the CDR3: TGCGCCAGCAGCGCTACAGGGGAGGCTGGCTACACCTTC.

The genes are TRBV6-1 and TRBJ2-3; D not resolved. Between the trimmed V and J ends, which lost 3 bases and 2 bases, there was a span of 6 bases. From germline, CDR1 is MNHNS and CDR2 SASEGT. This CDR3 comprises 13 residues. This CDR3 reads CASSESVTDTQYF. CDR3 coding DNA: TGTGCCAGCAGTGAGTCGGTCACAGATACGCAGTATTTT.

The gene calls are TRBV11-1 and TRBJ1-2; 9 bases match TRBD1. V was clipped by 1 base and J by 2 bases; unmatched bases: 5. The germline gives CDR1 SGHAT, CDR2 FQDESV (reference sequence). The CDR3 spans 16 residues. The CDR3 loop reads CASSLEPDRGNYGYTF. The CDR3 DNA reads TGTGCCAGCAGCTTAGAGCCGGACAGGGGCAACTATGGCTACACCTTC.